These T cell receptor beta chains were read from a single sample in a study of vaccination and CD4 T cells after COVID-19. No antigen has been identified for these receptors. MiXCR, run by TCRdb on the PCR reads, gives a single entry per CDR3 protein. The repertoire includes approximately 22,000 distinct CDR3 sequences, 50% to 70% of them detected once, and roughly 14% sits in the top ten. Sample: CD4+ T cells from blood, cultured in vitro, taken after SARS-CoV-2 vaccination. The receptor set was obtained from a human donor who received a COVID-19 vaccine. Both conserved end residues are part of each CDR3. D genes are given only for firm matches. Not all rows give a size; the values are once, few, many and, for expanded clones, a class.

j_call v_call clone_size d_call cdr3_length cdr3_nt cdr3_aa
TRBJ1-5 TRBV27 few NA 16 TGTGCCAGCAGTTTAACACGAGGCGTTGGCAATCAGCCCCAGCATTTT CASSLTRGVGNQPQHF
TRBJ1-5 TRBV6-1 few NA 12 TGTGCCAGCAGGCGAGGGAATCAGCCCCAGCATTTT CASRRGNQPQHF
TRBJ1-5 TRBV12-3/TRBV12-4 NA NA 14 TGTGCCAGCAGTTTACGGGGGGCGAGCCAGCCCCAGCATTTT CASSLRGASQPQHF
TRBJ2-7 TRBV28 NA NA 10 TGTGCCAGCAGCCTCTACGAGCAGTACTTC CASSLYEQYF
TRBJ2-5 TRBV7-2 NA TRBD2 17 TGTGCCAGCAGCTCGCCGGGACTAGCGGGGGGCGTAGAGACCCAGTACTTC CASSSPGLAGGVETQYF
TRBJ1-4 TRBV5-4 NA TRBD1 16 TGTGCCAGCAGCTTGGATGAGGGGGCGCGGGGTGAAAAACTGTTTTTT CASSLDEGARGEKLFF
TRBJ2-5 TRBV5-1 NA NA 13 TGCGCCAGCAGCTTGGGCCAGGAAGAGACCCAGTACTTC CASSLGQEETQYF
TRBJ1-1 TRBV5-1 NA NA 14 TGCGCCAGCAGCCCTACCCCAGGGAACACTGAAGCTTTCTTT CASSPTPGNTEAFF
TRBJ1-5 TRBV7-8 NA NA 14 TGTGCCAGCAGCTTAGCGGGCGGAGGTCAGCCCCAGCATTTT CASSLAGGGQPQHF
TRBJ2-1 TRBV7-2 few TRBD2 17 TGTGCCAGCAGCACTAAAACAACCGGGACTAGCGGCAGTGAGCAGTTCTTC CASSTKTTGTSGSEQFF
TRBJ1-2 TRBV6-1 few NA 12 TGTGCCAGCAGGGATAGAACCTATGGCTACACCTTC CASRDRTYGYTF
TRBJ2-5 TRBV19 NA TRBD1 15 TGTGCCAGTAGCCCCGGGACAGGGGGCCAAGAGACCCAGTACTTC CASSPGTGGQETQYF
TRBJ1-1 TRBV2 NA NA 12 TGTGCCAGCAGTGGACGACAGGATCAGGCTTTCTTT CASSGRQDQAFF